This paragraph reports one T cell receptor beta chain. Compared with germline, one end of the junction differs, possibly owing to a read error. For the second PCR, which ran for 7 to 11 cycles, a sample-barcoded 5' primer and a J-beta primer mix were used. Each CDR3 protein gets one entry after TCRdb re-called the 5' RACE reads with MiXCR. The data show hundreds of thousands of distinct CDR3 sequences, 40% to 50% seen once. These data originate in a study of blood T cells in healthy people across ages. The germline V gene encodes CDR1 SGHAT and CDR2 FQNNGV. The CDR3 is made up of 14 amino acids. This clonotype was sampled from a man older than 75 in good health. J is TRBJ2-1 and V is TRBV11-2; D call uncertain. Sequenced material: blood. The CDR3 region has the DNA TGTGTCAGCAGCTTAGGGAAAGTAGGACCTGAGCAGTTCTTC. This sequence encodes CVSSLGKVGPEQFF. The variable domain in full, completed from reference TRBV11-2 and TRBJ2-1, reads EAGVAQSPRYKIIEKRQSVAFWCNPISGHATLYWYQQILGQGPKLLIQFQNNGVVDDSQLPKDRFSAERLKGVDSTLKIQPAKLEDSAVYLCVSSLGKVGPEQFFGPGTRLTVL.